This entry lists 11 T cell receptor beta chains sequenced from one sample in a study of cytomegalovirus exposure and HLA in healthy donors (TCRdb year 2017). The library was produced with the immunoSEQ multiplex PCR assay. For the multiplex PCR, a mixture combining 60 forward primers for TCR Vbeta segments and 13 reverse primers for TCR Jbeta segments was used. As stored in TCRdb, this immuneACCESS dataset retains in-frame rearrangements with V and J assigned. A fraction of the clones does not appear; measured against another copy, unresolved V genes explain less than half of the discrepancy, and the remainder lacks a known reason. The sample table shows 100,000 to 150,000 clones, and roughly 80% are seen once. Of the sample, about 3.4% falls within the top ten clones. Sequences were obtained from PBMCs. These receptor sequences come from a man younger than 45 in good health and CMV-seronegative.

This clone showed up just a few times. This rearrangement joins TRBV5-1 to TRBJ1-1, with TRBD1 matching over 8 bases. Losses at the gene ends were 4 bases for V and 0 bases for J; bases not matched to a gene: 11. Germline V gene data show CDR1 as SGHRS and CDR2 as YFSETQ. This CDR3 region has 17 residues. CDR3 nucleotide sequence: TGCGCCAGCAGCCCGCTTCCCAGGGGGCTCATGAACACTGAAGCTTTCTTT. Its protein product is CASSPLPRGLMNTEAFF.

This sequence joins TRBV6-4 and TRBJ1-2; TRBD1 is a possible D gene (6 bases). Trimming cost V 6 bases and J 2 bases, with 10 bases left between them. The CDR3 has 13 amino acids. Germline V gene sequence: CDR1 MRHNA, CDR2 SNTAGT. CDR3 coding DNA: TGTGCCAGCAGGGATGACAGGAACTATGGCTACACCTTC. Residues: CASRDDRNYGYTF.

This clone was observed once. This chain connects TRBV7-2 to TRBJ2-7, with D unresolved. Germline-derived CDR1 and CDR2 are SGHTA and FQGNSA. The CDR3 is 15 residues long. Trimming took off 1 base at V and 3 bases at J, with 13 bases between the two ends. The CDR3 protein is CASSLGSGSYYEQYF. For the CDR3, the DNA is TGTGCCAGCAGCTTAGGTTCAGGATCGTACTACGAGCAGTACTTC.

This chain uses TRBV28 with TRBJ1-1, with D possibly matching TRBD1 (6 bases). From germline, CDR1 is MDHEN and CDR2 SYDVKM. This CDR3 has 13 amino acids. The V end was cut by 6 bases, the J end by 4 bases, with 12 bases between. Here the CDR3 DNA reads TGTGCCAGCAGGGCAGGGGTTCTCACTGAAGCTTTCTTT. Amino acid sequence: CASRAGVLTEAFF.

This clone was picked up a small number of times. This chain links TRBV9 with TRBJ2-2, with 12 bases lining up with TRBD2. The CDR3 spans 18 residues. CDR1 and CDR2 from the germline V gene are SGDLS and YYNGEE. V dropped 3 bases and J dropped 4; count of bases not matched to a gene: 10. DNA of the CDR3: TGTGCCAGCAGCGCCCCGGGACTAGCGGGCGGCGGCACCGGGGAGCTGTTTTTT. It encodes CASSAPGLAGGGTGELFF.

CDR3 nucleotides: TGTGCCTGGAGTGTACTGGCAGGCCGACTGAACACTGAAGCTTTCTTT. Amino acids: CAWSVLAGRLNTEAFF. This chain connects TRBV30 to TRBJ1-1, with D uncertain. The germline V gene encodes CDR1 GTSNPN and CDR2 SVGIG (reference sequence). This CDR3 is 16 amino acids long. The germline V and J ends were trimmed by 0 bases and 0 bases, with 14 bases remaining between them.

The DNA of the CDR3 is TGTGCCAGCAGCCCCAAGAAGGAGCAGGGGCGCAACACCGGGGAGCTGTTTTTT. Its translation: CASSPKKEQGRNTGELFF. The chain uses TRBV14 and TRBJ2-2, with D perhaps matching TRBD1 (6 bases). V was cut by 4 bases and J by 2 bases, with 20 bases left in between. Germline CDR1 reads SGHDN; CDR2 reads FVKESK. This CDR3 has 18 residues.

J is TRBJ2-5 and V is TRBV7-8; D may be TRBD1 (5 bases). The CDR3 has 10 amino acids. Germline V CDR1 and CDR2: SGHVS, FQNEAQ. The V end lost 5 bases, the J end lost 7 bases, and 5 bases lay between the germline ends. CDR3 in DNA: TGTGCCAGCAGCCAGGGGACCCAGTACTTC. This gives the protein CASSQGTQYF.

V is TRBV7-6 and J is TRBJ2-3; 12 nucleotides align to TRBD2. The germline CDR1 and CDR2 sequences are SGHVS and FNYEAQ. This CDR3 has 16 amino acids. V was pared by 5 bases and J by 5 bases, with 8 bases of the junction left unmatched. The CDR3 sequence: CASSPRTSGVGDTQYF. The CDR3 DNA reads TGTGCCAGCAGCCCACGGACTAGCGGGGTGGGAGATACGCAGTATTTT.

V gene TRBV4-2 combines with J gene TRBJ2-3; 11 nucleotides line up with TRBD2. The CDR3 spans 17 residues. Germline V gene data show CDR1 as LGHNA and CDR2 as YNFKEQ. Trimming took 3 bases from V and 0 from J; bases not matched to a gene: 5. Here the CDR3 reads CASSQDRLAGSTDTQYF. The CDR3 nucleotides read TGTGCCAGCAGCCAGGACCGACTAGCGGGGAGCACAGATACGCAGTATTTT.

The gene calls are TRBV27 and TRBJ1-1, with D unclear. The ends were cut back, 6 bases at V and 2 bases at J, with 7 bases in the middle. This CDR3 region has 12 residues. Per the germline V gene, CDR1 is MNHEY and CDR2 is SMNVEV (reference sequence). In nucleotides, the CDR3 is TGTGCCAGCAGCCGAACAAACACTGAAGCTTTCTTT. Translation: CASSRTNTEAFF.